This record concerns one TCR beta chain sequence. Germline loops: CDR1 PRHDT, CDR2 FYEKMQ (reference sequence). The CDR3 covers 14 residues. V was cut by 5 bases and J by 4 bases, with 12 bases left in between. The data were taken from a study of blood T cell repertoires in COVID-19. Across the study: Both acute and convalescent COVID-19 samples were obtained from the United States, Italy and Spain.

Original processing notes: How many nucleated cells were present was estimated from reference gene primer amplification. Sequencing used immunoSEQ multiplex PCR; TCRdb keeps in-frame clones, though not all of them. The D gene and trimming were derived from the DNA, and the V and J assignments and clone size from that table. The profile shows roughly 160,000 clones, roughly 81% of them singletons. The chain combines TRBV13 with TRBJ1-3, with D tentatively TRBD1 (6 bases). This TCR was sampled from a man in his forties with acute or convalescent COVID-19. Sample: peripheral blood. The CDR3 sequence is CASSPPQGGNTIYF. The CDR3, as DNA: TGTGCCAGCAGCCCGCCCCAGGGGGGAAACACCATATATTTT.